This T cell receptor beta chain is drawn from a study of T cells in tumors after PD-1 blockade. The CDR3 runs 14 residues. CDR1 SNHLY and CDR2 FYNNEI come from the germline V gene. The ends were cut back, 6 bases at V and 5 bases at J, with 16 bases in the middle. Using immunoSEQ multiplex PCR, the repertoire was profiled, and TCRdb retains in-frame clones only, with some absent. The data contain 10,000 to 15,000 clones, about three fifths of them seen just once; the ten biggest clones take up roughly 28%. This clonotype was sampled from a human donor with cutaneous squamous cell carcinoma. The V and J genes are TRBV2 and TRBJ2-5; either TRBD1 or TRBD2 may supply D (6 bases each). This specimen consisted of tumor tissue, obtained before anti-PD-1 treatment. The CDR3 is CASSRRGVRETQYF. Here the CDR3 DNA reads TGTGCCAGCAGCCGTAGGGGGGTACGGGAGACCCAGTACTTC.